The 24 T cell receptor beta chains reported below all come from one sample, sequenced in a study of blood T cell repertoires in COVID-19. Clones were sequenced by immunoSEQ multiplex PCR, and TCRdb holds only the in-frame ones, with some missing. The table lists some 45,000 clones, over 75% of them singletons. The sample consisted of peripheral blood. Receptors originate from a human donor with active COVID-19. The donor label of this sample is uncertain.

The genes are TRBV9 and TRBJ2-7; 9 bases fit TRBD2. The CDR3 length is 15 residues. With V trimmed by 0 bases and J by 3 bases, 4 bases remained unmatched. CDR1 and CDR2 (germline): SGDLS, YYNGEE. The CDR3: CASSVDPSGVYEQYF. The CDR3 nucleotides are TGTGCCAGCAGCGTAGACCCTAGCGGGGTCTACGAGCAGTACTTC.

This sequence joins TRBV30 and TRBJ1-1; no clear D gene. V was shortened by 0 bases and J by 8 bases, with 10 bases between the two germline ends. The CDR3 totals 12 residues. CDR1 GTSNPN and CDR2 SVGIG come from the germline V gene (reference sequence). The CDR3 loop reads CAWSVRREEAFF. CDR3 bases: TGTGCCTGGAGTGTACGGCGGGAAGAAGCTTTCTTT. The full variable domain, rest sourced from reference TRBV30 and TRBJ1-1, is SQTIHQWPATLVQPVGSPLSLECTVEGTSNPNLYWYRQAAGRGLQLLFYSVGIGQISSEVPQNLSASRPQDRQFILSSKKLLLSDSGFYLCAWSVRREEAFFGQGTRLTVV.

V gene TRBV5-1 combines with J gene TRBJ2-4, with TRBD2 matching over 11 bases. The CDR3 runs 14 residues. With 4 bases clipped from V and 7 bases from J, the junction kept 4 bases outside the gene matches. From germline, CDR1 is SGHRS and CDR2 YFSETQ. Here the CDR3 DNA reads TGCGCCAGCAGCCTTCGGACTAGCGGGAACATTCAGTACTTC. Amino acid sequence: CASSLRTSGNIQYF.

A word on this clone: Its ends do not fully match the called genes, so a read error is possible. This rearrangement joins TRBV7-7 to TRBJ2-5, with D possibly being TRBD1 (6 bases). From germline, CDR1 is SSHAT and CDR2 FNYEAQ (reference sequence). The CDR3 extends over 13 amino acids. This CDR3 reads CASSPQGEETQYF. The CDR3 DNA reads TGTGCTAGCAGCCCACAGGGCGAAGAGACCCAGTACTTC. Together with reference TRBV7-7 and TRBJ2-5, the CDR3 gives the full variable domain: GAGVSQSPRYKVTKRGQDVTLRCDPISSHATLYWYQQALGQGPEFLTYFNYEAQPDKSGLPSDRFSAERPEGSISTLTIQRTEQRDSAMYRCASSPQGEETQYFGPGTRLLVL.

The chain couples TRBV2 to TRBJ2-7; 9 bases are shared with TRBD2. This CDR3 has 14 amino acids. With 6 bases clipped from V and 6 bases from J, the junction kept 9 bases outside the gene matches. CDR1 and CDR2 from the germline V gene are SNHLY and FYNNEI. CDR3 amino acids: CASSILAGIPEQYF. Here the CDR3 DNA reads TGTGCCAGCAGCATCCTAGCGGGGATCCCCGAGCAGTACTTC.

This chain links TRBV2 with TRBJ1-5, with a tentative D call TRBD1 (5 bases). This CDR3 spans 14 amino acids. Germline V CDR1 and CDR2: SNHLY, FYNNEI. Trimming took 3 bases from V and 2 from J, leaving 8 bases between them. The CDR3 region is CASSDTGGNQPQHF. DNA for the CDR3: TGTGCCAGCAGTGATACGGGGGGCAATCAGCCCCAGCATTTT.

The V and J genes are TRBV5-1 and TRBJ2-5; 8 nucleotides match TRBD2. From germline, CDR1 is SGHRS and CDR2 YFSETQ. This CDR3 is built from 16 residues. Trimming took 3 bases from V and 3 from J; bases not matched to a gene: 10. The CDR3: CASSSRGGGIEETQYF. The CDR3 DNA sequence: TGCGCCAGCAGCTCCCGGGGGGGCGGTATCGAAGAGACCCAGTACTTC.

The CDR3: CASSLNPGGVLTF. The DNA of the CDR3 is TGTGCCAGCAGTTTAAACCCCGGGGGGGTCCTGACTTTC. The chain uses TRBV12-3 or TRBV12-4 and TRBJ2-6; TRBD2 matches at 7 bases. The CDR3 consists of 13 residues. The V gene end was trimmed by 2 bases and the J gene end by 13 bases; junction bases not matched to a gene: 5.

The CDR3 nucleotides read TGTGCCATCAGGGGGACTAGCGGTCTCGACGAGACCCAGTACTTC. Its protein product is CAIRGTSGLDETQYF. This chain uses TRBV10-3 with TRBJ2-5; 11 bases line up with TRBD2. This CDR3 comprises 15 residues. Trimming removed 6 bases from V and 5 bases from J; junction bases left unmatched: 8. CDR1 and CDR2 (germline): ENHRY, SYGVKD.

This rearrangement joins TRBV2 to TRBJ1-1; no firm D call. CDR3 length equals 14 residues. CDR1 and CDR2 from the germline V gene are SNHLY and FYNNEI. V lost 3 bases and J 6 bases, leaving 14 bases between the germline ends. CDR3 sequence (DNA): TGTGCCAGCAGTGACAAAAGTCCGCGGGCTGAAGCTTTCTTT. This gives the protein CASSDKSPRAEAFF.

This clone was recorded once. This chain connects TRBV6-6 to TRBJ1-2; TRBD1 is a possible D gene (5 bases). Trimming left V 0 bases short and J 5 bases short, with 7 bases between. The CDR3 covers 13 residues. The germline V gene has CDR1 MNHNY and CDR2 SVGAGI (reference sequence). CDR3 residues: CASSYSTAYGYTF. In DNA form, the CDR3 reads TGTGCCAGCAGTTACTCGACAGCTTATGGCTACACCTTC.

The rearrangement links TRBV27 to TRBJ1-6, with no clear D. Germline V gives CDR1 MNHEY, CDR2 SMNVEV (reference sequence). V was pared by 2 bases and J by 4 bases, with 6 bases between. The CDR3 runs 14 residues. CDR3 in amino acids: CASSLRRYNSPLHF. In DNA, the CDR3 is TGTGCCAGCAGTTTACGTCGTTATAATTCACCCCTCCACTTT.

There are a few counts of this clone. The V call is TRBV5-1, the J call TRBJ2-1; 8 nucleotides align to TRBD2. Germline CDR1 is SGHRS and CDR2 is YFSETQ. The CDR3 extends over 18 amino acids. Unmatched junction bases numbered 15, after V lost 7 bases and J lost 0 bases. In DNA form, the CDR3 reads TGCGCCAGCGGATGGGGGACTAGTCCCTCGAGCTCCTACAATGAGCAGTTCTTC. It encodes CASGWGTSPSSSYNEQFF.

The chain combines TRBV10-2 with TRBJ2-3, with D perhaps TRBD1 (5 bases). Germline loops: CDR1 WSHSY, CDR2 SAAADI. V was trimmed by 3 bases and J by 1 base, leaving 8 bases between them. The CDR3 is made up of 14 amino acids. The CDR3 reads CASSDRVGTDTQYF. The CDR3 coding sequence is TGCGCCAGCAGTGACAGGGTCGGCACAGATACGCAGTATTTT.

The chain uses TRBV18 and TRBJ1-2; D is unclear. The CDR3 extends over 14 amino acids. CDR1 is KGHSH and CDR2 is LQKENI in the germline V gene. V lost 6 bases and J 7 bases, leaving 18 bases between the germline ends. The CDR3 here is CASSYETGWVGYTF. DNA for the CDR3: TGTGCCAGCTCGTACGAGACGGGATGGGTTGGCTACACCTTC.

The chain combines TRBV7-9 with TRBJ2-3, with 12 bases that match TRBD1. The CDR3 is made up of 16 amino acids. Trimming at V came to 2 bases and at J to 11 bases, leaving 11 bases not matched to a gene. Per germline, CDR1 SEHNR and CDR2 FQNEAQ (reference sequence). CDR3 residues: CASSLSGDRGLRMQYF. In DNA, the CDR3 is TGTGCCAGCAGCTTATCCGGGGACAGGGGGCTGAGGATGCAGTATTTT.

CDR3 coding DNA: TGTGCCAGCAGCCAGACGTATACAGGGGGCTACTCCTACGAGCAGTACTTC. Translated, it gives CASSQTYTGGYSYEQYF. This chain connects TRBV14 to TRBJ2-7; 9 bases agree with TRBD1. Germline loops: CDR1 SGHDN, CDR2 FVKESK. The ends lost 3 bases at V and 0 bases at J; junction bases unmatched: 9. This CDR3 is built from 17 residues.

This clone was counted a few times. The chain is built from TRBV10-3 and TRBJ2-7; D is possibly TRBD2 (6 bases). Trimming removed 11 bases from V and 6 bases from J, with 14 bases in between. CDR1 ENHRY and CDR2 SYGVKD come from the germline V gene. The CDR3 totals 11 residues. CDR3 nucleotides: TGTGCCGTCTCGAGGGGACTCGAGCAGTACTTC. Its translation is CAVSRGLEQYF.

This clone was recorded only once. This sequence joins TRBV9 and TRBJ1-2; D is perhaps TRBD1 (6 bases). The CDR3 spans 14 residues. V gave up 1 base and J gave up 8 bases, with 15 bases separating them. Germline-derived CDR1 and CDR2 are SGDLS and YYNGEE. The CDR3: CASSVQGPLNGYTF. DNA for the CDR3: TGTGCCAGCAGCGTACAGGGGCCTCTAAACGGCTACACCTTC.

V and J are TRBV19 and TRBJ1-1; possibly TRBD1 for D (6 bases). In germline, CDR1 is LNHDA, CDR2 SQIVND (reference sequence). Trimming took 4 bases from V and 0 from J, leaving 15 bases between them. This CDR3 spans 16 amino acids. The CDR3 protein is CASSTYYRDMNTEAFF. DNA for the CDR3: TGTGCCAGTAGTACTTACTACAGGGACATGAACACTGAAGCTTTCTTT.

The rearrangement links TRBV11-2 to TRBJ1-5; D call uncertain. This CDR3 is built from 16 residues. Trimming took off 2 bases at V and 2 bases at J, with 13 bases between the two ends. Germline V gives CDR1 SGHAT, CDR2 FQNNGV. CDR3 sequence (DNA): TGTGCCAGCAGCTTATCGGGAGGTACGGGCAATCAGCCCCAGCATTTT. Translated: CASSLSGGTGNQPQHF. The variable domain in full, completed from reference TRBV11-2 and TRBJ1-5, reads EAGVAQSPRYKIIEKRQSVAFWCNPISGHATLYWYQQILGQGPKLLIQFQNNGVVDDSQLPKDRFSAERLKGVDSTLKIQPAKLEDSAVYLCASSLSGGTGNQPQHFGDGTRLSIL.

This rearrangement joins TRBV29-1 to TRBJ1-5; perhaps TRBD1 as D (5 bases). V was cut by 8 bases and J by 11 bases, with 22 bases left in between. The CDR3 sequence is 13 residues long. The germline V gene has CDR1 SQVTM and CDR2 ANQGSEA. The CDR3 spells CSPRTPPENSQHF. The CDR3 nucleotides read TGCAGCCCCAGGACACCCCCCGAAAACTCCCAGCATTTT.

The J gene is TRBJ1-6, the V gene TRBV2; D uncertain. CDR3 length: 16 residues. Trimming took 7 bases from V and 5 from J, leaving 18 bases between them. CDR1 is SNHLY, CDR2 FYNNEI, per germline. The CDR3 here is CASKASLLLDNSPLHF. As DNA, the CDR3 is TGTGCCAGCAAAGCCTCTCTCTTGCTAGATAATTCACCCCTCCACTTT.

The CDR3 DNA is TGTGCCAGCAGTTTCACTAGCGGGCAGCCCTACGAGCAGTACTTC. This sequence encodes CASSFTSGQPYEQYF. V usage is TRBV6-5 and J usage is TRBJ2-7, with 9 bases lining up with TRBD2. V shed 4 bases and J 2 bases; nucleotides not matched to a gene: 6. Germline loops: CDR1 MNHEY, CDR2 SVGAGI. The CDR3 is 15 residues long.